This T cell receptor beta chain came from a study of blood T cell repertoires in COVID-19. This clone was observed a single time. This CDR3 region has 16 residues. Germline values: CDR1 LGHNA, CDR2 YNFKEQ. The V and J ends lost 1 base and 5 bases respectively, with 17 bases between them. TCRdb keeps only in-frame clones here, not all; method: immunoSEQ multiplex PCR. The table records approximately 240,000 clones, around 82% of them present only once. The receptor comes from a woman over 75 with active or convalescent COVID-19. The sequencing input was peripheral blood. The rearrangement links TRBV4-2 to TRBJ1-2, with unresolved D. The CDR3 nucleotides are TGTGCCAGCAGCCAAGTTATGGCGGGGAAAGGGTATGGCTACACCTTC. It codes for CASSQVMAGKGYGYTF.